This T cell receptor beta chain was sequenced for a study of blood T cell repertoires in COVID-19. Study information: Italy, Spain and the United States were the sources of the convalescent and acute COVID-19 samples. Sources were T cells, B-cell-depleted T cells, or PBMCs; the material itself was cDNA or gDNA.

Trimming at V came to 5 bases and at J to 4 bases, leaving 6 bases not matched to a gene. The CDR3 spans 14 residues. The germline gives CDR1 SGDLS, CDR2 YYNGEE. Methods used by the authors: Amplification from reference gene primers served as the basis for estimated nucleated cell counts. Generated by immunoSEQ multiplex PCR, the TCRdb table keeps only in-frame clones and is missing some. For V, J and clone size, that table is used; D and trimming come from the DNA. The sample has about 60,000 clones; 85% are singletons. The chain is built from TRBV9 and TRBJ2-5; TRBD1 matches 9 bases. The sequence derives from a human donor in a cohort sampled during active COVID-19. Sequenced material: peripheral blood. DNA of the CDR3: TGTGCCAGCAGTCCAACAGGGGGCGGAGAGACCCAGTACTTC. It codes for CASSPTGGGETQYF.